This T cell receptor (beta chain) was retrieved from a study of T cells after yellow fever vaccination. Whole-study results and caveats: A limited proportion of clonotypes was detected within both the CD4 and CD8 compartments. Repertoires obtained by FACS sorting could include abundant clonotypes that entered as contaminants from the bulk population.

Points on this clonotype: Its antigen remains unknown.

Template switching with 5'RACE generated the TCR cDNA and added a universal primer site and UMIs. Using its own MiXCR run on the 5' RACE reads, TCRdb lists one record per CDR3 protein. The table has 300,000 to 350,000 distinct CDR3 sequences, around 4.5% seen once. The germline V gene encodes CDR1 MGHRA and CDR2 YSYEKL. V lost 0 bases and J lost 4, with 12 bases in between. The CDR3 has 16 amino acids. The sequencing used PBMCs, collected 15 days after the yellow fever booster vaccination. V and J are TRBV4-1 and TRBJ2-2, with D tentatively TRBD2 (6 bases). The clonotype was recovered from a man between 18 and 35 years old who received the YFV17D yellow fever vaccine. The CDR3 nucleotides read TGCGCCAGCAGCCAAGATTCCACTAGCTCCACCGGGGAGCTGTTTTTT. Translated: CASSQDSTSSTGELFF.